This T cell receptor (beta chain) derives from a study of cytomegalovirus exposure and HLA in healthy donors. Study information: Early release data held some 80 million unique TCRs from HLA-typed donors.

A multiplex PCR was run with 60 Vbeta primers and 13 Jbeta primers. Sequencing was performed with immunoSEQ multiplex PCR; in TCRdb, only in-frame clones are kept and a portion is missing. The sample contains approximately 160,000 clones, about 80% of which appear only once. The CDR3 sequence is 14 residues long. V shed 6 bases and J 7 bases; nucleotides not matched to a gene: 10. CDR1 MNHEY and CDR2 SMNVEV come from the germline V gene (reference sequence). The sequenced material came from PBMCs. The rearrangement uses TRBV27 and TRBJ1-2; 8 bases agree with TRBD1. This clonotype originated in a woman between 45 and 60 years old in good health and CMV-seropositive. The CDR3 bases are TGTGCCAGCAGCAGGACAGGGTCCCCTCTTGGCTACACCTTC. As protein: CASSRTGSPLGYTF.